These 21 T cell receptor beta chains were sequenced from one sample in a study of CD4 T cells in relation to SARS-CoV-2 and coronaviruses. These receptors lack a known antigen. Assay used: immunoSEQ multiplex PCR; TCRdb lists only in-frame clones, some missing. Of roughly 23,000 clones listed, just over 65% were seen once; the top ten hold under 20%. CD4+ T cells from unexposed donors were obtained before the COVID-19 pandemic (2011-2018). CD4+ T cells were isolated from the cells after around 11 days of culture. Sequenced: CD4+ T cells from PBMCs, cultured in vitro. Source of these receptors: a human donor in good health.

The J gene is TRBJ2-2, the V gene TRBV5-1, with 7 bases aligning to TRBD1. The junction had 2 bases not matched to a gene; V was cut back by 0 bases and J by 0 bases. The CDR3 has 16 amino acids. Germline CDR1 and CDR2: SGHRS and YFSETQ. CDR3 nucleotides: TGCGCCAGCAGCTTGGGGGACAGCGCGAACACCGGGGAGCTGTTTTTT. Encoded protein: CASSLGDSANTGELFF.

This clone was observed a single time. The genes are TRBV5-1 and TRBJ2-2; TRBD2 aligns across 12 bases. V lost 3 bases to trimming and J lost 7 bases; unmatched junction nucleotides: 10. Germline V lookup: CDR1 SGHRS, CDR2 YFSETQ. This CDR3 is 17 amino acids long. The CDR3 sequence is CASSSGLAGQGGGELFF. CDR3 in DNA: TGCGCCAGCAGCTCTGGACTAGCGGGGCAAGGCGGCGGGGAGCTGTTTTTT. The full variable domain, with the rest looked up from reference TRBV5-1 and TRBJ2-2, is KAGVTQTPRYLIKTRGQQVTLSCSPISGHRSVSWYQQTPGQGLQFLFEYFSETQRNKGNFPGRFSGRQFSNSRSEMNVSTLELGDSALYLCASSSGLAGQGGGELFFGEGSRLTVL.

The chain employs TRBV7-2 and TRBJ2-4; 7 nucleotides agree with TRBD1. The CDR3 extends over 16 amino acids. Losses at the gene ends were 5 bases for V and 1 base for J; bases not matched to a gene: 8. The germline V gene has CDR1 SGHTA and CDR2 FQGNSA. CDR3 amino acids: CASSADRIGAKNIQYF. The CDR3, as DNA: TGTGCCAGCAGCGCGGACAGGATTGGGGCCAAAAACATTCAGTACTTC.

The CDR3 DNA is TGCGCCAGCAGTGAGGGGCTTAACACTGAAGCTTTCTTT. This sequence encodes CASSEGLNTEAFF. The chain carries TRBV10-2 and TRBJ1-1, with no clear D. V was pared by 2 bases and J by 2 bases, with 6 bases between. Germline V CDR1 and CDR2: WSHSY, SAAADI. The CDR3 totals 13 residues.

V gene TRBV7-2 combines with J gene TRBJ2-3; the D gene is possibly TRBD2 (6 bases). The CDR3 is 18 residues long. The germline V gene encodes CDR1 SGHTA and CDR2 FQGNSA. The V and J ends lost 3 bases and 4 bases respectively, with 23 bases between them. The CDR3 sequence: CASSLAGIVGDQPDTQYF. The CDR3, as DNA: TGTGCCAGCAGCTTGGCGGGGATAGTGGGGGATCAGCCAGATACGCAGTATTTT.

The chain links TRBV29-1 to TRBJ1-1; D gene unclear. Germline assignment: CDR1 SQVTM and CDR2 ANQGSEA. V was clipped by 6 bases and J by 3 bases, with 14 bases between them. The CDR3 runs to 13 residues. The CDR3 DNA sequence: TGCAGCGTATTAGGTCCCGCTGACACTGAAGCTTTCTTT. This translates into CSVLGPADTEAFF.

V gene TRBV5-5 combines with J gene TRBJ2-1; 10 bases are shared with TRBD2. CDR3 size: 15 residues. Trimming removed 0 bases from V and 3 bases from J; junction bases left unmatched: 0. Germline V gives CDR1 SGHKS, CDR2 YYEKEE (reference sequence). DNA of the CDR3: TGTGCCAGCAGCTTGGGACTAGCGGGCTACAATGAGCAGTTCTTC. Protein product: CASSLGLAGYNEQFF. Full variable domain (missing parts from reference TRBV5-5 and TRBJ2-1): DAGVTQSPTHLIKTRGQQVTLRCSPISGHKSVSWYQQVLGQGPQFIFQYYEKEERGRGNFPDRFSARQFPNYSSELNVNALLLGDSALYLCASSLGLAGYNEQFFGPGTRLTVL.

The rearrangement links TRBV5-1 to TRBJ2-3; D is uncertain. The CDR3 covers 15 residues. CDR1 and CDR2 from the germline V gene are SGHRS and YFSETQ. The germline V and J ends were trimmed by 2 bases and 0 bases, with 10 bases remaining between them. CDR3 bases: TGCGCCAGCAGCTTCGAAGAGCAAAGCACAGATACGCAGTATTTT. It codes for CASSFEEQSTDTQYF.

This chain uses TRBV5-4 with TRBJ2-1, with 10 nucleotides matching TRBD2. Germline-derived CDR1 and CDR2 are SGHNT and YYREEE (reference sequence). This CDR3 comprises 15 residues. V shed 2 bases and J 6 bases; nucleotides not matched to a gene: 5. The CDR3: CASSFPGLASNEQFF. CDR3 bases: TGTGCCAGCAGCTTTCCGGGACTAGCGAGCAATGAGCAGTTCTTC. The full variable domain, rest sourced from reference TRBV5-4 and TRBJ2-1, is ETGVTQSPTHLIKTRGQQVTLRCSSQSGHNTVSWYQQALGQGPQFIFQYYREEENGRGNFPPRFSGLQFPNYSSELNVNALELDDSALYLCASSFPGLASNEQFFGPGTRLTVL.

As to this clone: The same CDR3 arises from other DNA sequences in this sample as well. The CDR3 DNA reads as TGTGCCAGCAGCCCCCAGGGGGTTACTGAAGCTTTCTTT. It encodes CASSPQGVTEAFF. This chain joins TRBV7-2 and TRBJ1-1; TRBD1 matches at 7 bases. The junction had 5 bases not matched to a gene; V was cut back by 5 bases and J by 5 bases. The CDR3 runs to 13 residues. Germline CDR1 is SGHTA and CDR2 is FQGNSA.

This clone was seen a few times. The rearrangement joins TRBV5-1 to TRBJ2-1, with TRBD2 matching 13 bases. This CDR3 is built from 15 residues. Losses at the gene ends were 4 bases for V and 5 bases for J; bases not matched to a gene: 3. Germline V CDR1 and CDR2: SGHRS, YFSETQ. This CDR3 is CASSPGLAGDNEQFF. CDR3 coding DNA: TGCGCCAGCAGCCCCGGACTAGCGGGAGACAATGAGCAGTTCTTC.

This clone showed up just a few times. CDR3 in DNA: TGTGCCAGCAGCTCGGGGGTCCTTGCTGGGGCCAACGTCCTGACTTTC. Its translation is CASSSGVLAGANVLTF. This chain connects TRBV9 to TRBJ2-6, with a tentative D call TRBD2 (6 bases). Germline values: CDR1 SGDLS, CDR2 YYNGEE. V lost 4 bases, J lost 2 bases, and 13 bases lay in between. This CDR3 spans 16 amino acids.

The gene calls are TRBV3-1 (or the pseudogene TRBV3-2) and TRBJ2-5, with 14 nucleotides matching TRBD2. This CDR3 comprises 15 residues. CDR1 is LGHDT and CDR2 is YNNKEL in the germline V gene (reference sequence). J lost 5 bases, V lost 4 bases, and 3 bases had no gene match. CDR3 sequence (DNA): TGTGCCAGCAGCCCCCGGACTAGCGGGAGGGAGACCCAGTACTTC. Amino acids: CASSPRTSGRETQYF.

V usage is TRBV23-1 and J usage is TRBJ2-1, with D uncertain. Being an ORF, TRBV23-1 has a function that is uncertain. The CDR3 loop spans 13 amino acids. The germline V and J ends were trimmed by 4 bases and 6 bases, with 10 bases remaining between them. The CDR3 loop reads CASSRSPTNEQFF. CDR3 DNA sequence: TGCGCCAGCAGTCGTAGCCCCACCAATGAGCAGTTCTTC.

The J gene is TRBJ2-5, the V gene TRBV6-6; 9 nucleotides line up with TRBD2. The germline V gene has CDR1 MNHNY and CDR2 SVGAGI (reference sequence). The junction had 9 bases not matched to a gene; V was cut back by 10 bases and J by 0 bases. The CDR3 loop spans 15 amino acids. The CDR3 DNA reads as TGTGCCACGCATAAGGCGGGGGGGGACCAAGAGACCCAGTACTTC. Protein sequence: CATHKAGGDQETQYF.

This rearrangement joins TRBV5-8 to TRBJ2-5; no clear D gene. This CDR3 is 14 amino acids long. The V end was cut by 1 base, the J end by 0 bases, with 7 bases between. Germline CDR1 reads SGHTS; CDR2 reads YDEGEE. The CDR3 region is CASSLKQYQETQYF. CDR3 nucleotide sequence: TGTGCCAGCAGCTTGAAACAGTACCAAGAGACCCAGTACTTC.

The chain uses TRBV10-3 and TRBJ2-3, with D uncertain. Trimming left V 6 bases short and J 5 bases short, with 12 bases between. Germline V CDR1 and CDR2: ENHRY, SYGVKD. The CDR3 contains 13 residues. In DNA form, the CDR3 reads TGTGCCATCAGCGATGTCTGGGGAGATACGCAGTATTTT. It specifies CAISDVWGDTQYF.

The chain employs TRBV30 and TRBJ1-6; a weak D match, TRBD1 (6 bases). V was pared by 1 base and J by 9 bases, with 13 bases between. The germline V gene has CDR1 GTSNPN and CDR2 SVGIG (reference sequence). CDR3 length: 14 amino acids. CDR3 in DNA: TGTGCCTGGAGTGCCCGTAGGGGGTCTTCACCCCTCCACTTT. Its translation: CAWSARRGSSPLHF.

This clone has a single count. CDR3 in amino acids: CASRVGTGGSYNSPLHF. The CDR3 DNA reads as TGTGCCAGCCGAGTTGGGACAGGGGGCTCCTATAATTCACCCCTCCACTTT. The chain recombines TRBV5-8 with TRBJ1-6; TRBD1 matches at 11 bases. The CDR3 is 17 amino acids. Trimming took 7 bases from V and 0 from J; bases not matched to a gene: 6. Germline lookup yields CDR1 SGHTS and CDR2 YDEGEE.

The chain uses TRBV3-1 (or the pseudogene TRBV3-2) and TRBJ1-2; TRBD1 is a possible D gene (5 bases). The germline V gene encodes CDR1 LGHDT and CDR2 YNNKEL (reference sequence). The ends were cut back, 8 bases at V and 5 bases at J, with 18 bases in the middle. This CDR3 region has 14 residues. CDR3 bases: TGTGCCAGCCGTGAATCAGGGTCTCGGTATGGCTACACCTTC. Translated: CASRESGSRYGYTF.

This clone was seen only a few times. The chain uses TRBV11-2 and TRBJ1-6; maybe TRBD1 (5 bases). Between the trimmed V and J ends, which lost 1 base and 4 bases, there was a span of 11 bases. CDR1 is SGHAT, CDR2 FQNNGV, per germline. This CDR3 contains 16 residues. The CDR3 here is CASSLVRGAYNSPLHF. As DNA, the CDR3 is TGTGCCAGCAGCTTAGTTCGTGGGGCGTATAATTCACCCCTCCACTTT.